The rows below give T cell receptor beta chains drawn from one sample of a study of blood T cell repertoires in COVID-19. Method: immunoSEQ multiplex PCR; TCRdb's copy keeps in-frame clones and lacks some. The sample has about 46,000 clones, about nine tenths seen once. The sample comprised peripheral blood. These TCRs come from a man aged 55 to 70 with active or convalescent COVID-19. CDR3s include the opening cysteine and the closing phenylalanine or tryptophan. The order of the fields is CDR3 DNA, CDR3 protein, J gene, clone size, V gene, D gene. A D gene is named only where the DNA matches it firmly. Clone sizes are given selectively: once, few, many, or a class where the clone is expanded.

CDR3nt: TGTGCCAGCGGACAGGGGGCTGACACCATATATTTT; CDR3aa: CASGQGADTIYF; j_gene: TRBJ1-3; abundance: .; v_gene: TRBV12-3/TRBV12-4; d_gene: TRBD1
CDR3nt: TGTGCCAGCAGGGGGGTGCTGGGGGGCACTGAAGCTTTCTTT; CDR3aa: CASRGVLGGTEAFF; j_gene: TRBJ1-1; abundance: .; v_gene: TRBV6-5; d_gene: .
CDR3nt: TGTGCCAGCAGCACAAGCAGGGTGTCCAATTCACCCCTCCACTTT; CDR3aa: CASSTSRVSNSPLHF; j_gene: TRBJ1-6; abundance: .; v_gene: TRBV7-8; d_gene: .
CDR3nt: TGTGCCAGCAGTCCCGAGCGCAGCTCTGGGGCCAACGTCCTGACTTTC; CDR3aa: CASSPERSSGANVLTF; j_gene: TRBJ2-6; abundance: .; v_gene: TRBV27; d_gene: .
CDR3nt: TGTGCCATCCGGCTTTCGGGCACTGAAGCTTTCTTT; CDR3aa: CAIRLSGTEAFF; j_gene: TRBJ1-1; abundance: .; v_gene: TRBV28; d_gene: .
CDR3nt: TGTGCCAGCAGTCCGTACTTCTCTGGGGCCAACGTCCTGACTTTC; CDR3aa: CASSPYFSGANVLTF; j_gene: TRBJ2-6; abundance: .; v_gene: TRBV27; d_gene: .
CDR3nt: TGTGCCAGCAGCGTAGGAGGGGGGGCCCCCACCGGGGAGCTGTTTTTT; CDR3aa: CASSVGGGAPTGELFF; j_gene: TRBJ2-2; abundance: .; v_gene: TRBV9; d_gene: .
CDR3nt: TGTGCCAGCAGCTTAACAACGGTCCACGAGGGAACATCGACTAAGAGGAAGAATCAGCCCCAGCATTTT; CDR3aa: CASSLTTVHEGTSTKRKNQPQHF; j_gene: TRBJ1-5; abundance: .; v_gene: TRBV7-3; d_gene: .
CDR3nt: TGTGCCAGTAGTATAGGGACAGGGCGTACCTACGAGCAGTACTTC; CDR3aa: CASSIGTGRTYEQYF; j_gene: TRBJ2-7; abundance: .; v_gene: TRBV19; d_gene: TRBD1
CDR3nt: TGTGCCACCAGTCTAGGGGGACTGGGCTACACCTTC; CDR3aa: CATSLGGLGYTF; j_gene: TRBJ1-2; abundance: .; v_gene: TRBV12-3/TRBV12-4; d_gene: .
CDR3nt: TGTGCCATCAGTGAGGGGACAGGGCCCTACGAGCAGTACTTC; CDR3aa: CAISEGTGPYEQYF; j_gene: TRBJ2-7; abundance: few; v_gene: TRBV10-3; d_gene: TRBD1